This TCR beta chain is drawn from a study of shared clonotypes between healthy human individuals. Study summary: There were three CD4 naive, three CD4 memory, two CD8 naive and one CD8 memory plates per donor.

Germline CDR1 and CDR2: SGHRS and YFSETQ. Trimming pared 4 bases from V and 7 bases from J, leaving 12 bases between. The CDR3 spans 13 residues. This clone has more than one count but fewer than ten. The deep-level immunoSEQ assay was used. Original data processing: ImmunoSEQ yielded junction-only sequences lacking quality scores, so filtering differed. Clones were read by immunoSEQ multiplex PCR, and TCRdb kept only the in-frame ones, dropping some. The V and J calls and clone size come from that table; D and trimming were worked out from the DNA. In the table there are over 850,000 clones, 75% to 80% of which are singletons.

The chain combines TRBV5-1 with TRBJ1-5, with a tentative D call TRBD1 (6 bases). The source material was memory CD4+ T cells from PBMCs. Stated subset: CD45RA-negative fraction. The sequence was collected from a man between 18 and 35 years old in good health. Some clones in this sample may be carry-over from other donors' samples. The CDR3 nucleotides are TGCGCCAGCAGCGGGGGCGCGGGACAGCCCCAGCATTTT. Its translation is CASSGGAGQPQHF. Complete variable domain (other parts from reference TRBV5-1 and TRBJ1-5): KAGVTQTPRYLIKTRGQQVTLSCSPISGHRSVSWYQQTPGQGLQFLFEYFSETQRNKGNFPGRFSGRQFSNSRSEMNVSTLELGDSALYLCASSGGAGQPQHFGDGTRLSIL.